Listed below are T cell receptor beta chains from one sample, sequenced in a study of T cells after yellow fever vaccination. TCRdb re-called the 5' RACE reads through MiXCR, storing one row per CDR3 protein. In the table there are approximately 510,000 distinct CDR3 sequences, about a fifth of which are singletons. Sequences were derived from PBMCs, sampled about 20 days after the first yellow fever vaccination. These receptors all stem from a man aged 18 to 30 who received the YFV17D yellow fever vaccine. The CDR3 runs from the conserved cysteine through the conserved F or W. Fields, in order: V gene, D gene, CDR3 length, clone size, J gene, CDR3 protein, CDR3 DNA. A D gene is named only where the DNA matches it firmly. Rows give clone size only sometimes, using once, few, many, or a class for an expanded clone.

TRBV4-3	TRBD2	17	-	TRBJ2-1	CASSQDRGLAGDNEQFF	TGCGCCAGCAGCCAAGACCGCGGACTAGCGGGAGACAATGAGCAGTTCTTC
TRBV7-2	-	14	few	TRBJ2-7	CASSPRVRIYEQYF	TGTGCCAGCAGCCCTAGGGTAAGGATATACGAGCAGTACTTC
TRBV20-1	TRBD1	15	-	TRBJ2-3	CSARAQDRVTDTQYF	TGCAGTGCTAGAGCCCAGGACAGGGTAACAGATACGCAGTATTTT
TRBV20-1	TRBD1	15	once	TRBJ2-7	CSATTPGQGFYEQYF	TGCAGTGCCACTACTCCGGGACAGGGTTTCTACGAGCAGTACTTC
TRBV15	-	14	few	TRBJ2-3	CATSRDRRKVSQYF	TGTGCCACCAGCAGAGATCGTAGAAAAGTATCGCAGTATTTT
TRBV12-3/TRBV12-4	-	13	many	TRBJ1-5	CASSYRGDQPQHF	TGTGCCAGCAGCTACAGAGGGGACCAGCCCCAGCATTTT
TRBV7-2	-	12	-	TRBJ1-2	CASSSSRGGYTF	TGTGCCAGCAGCTCCTCCCGGGGTGGCTACACCTTC
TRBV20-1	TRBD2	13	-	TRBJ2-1	CSALAGGHNEQFF	TGCAGTGCCCTAGCGGGGGGCCACAATGAGCAGTTCTTC
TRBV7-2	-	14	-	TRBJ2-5	CASSLVTGAKTQYF	TGTGCCAGCAGCTTAGTTACGGGGGCCAAGACCCAGTACTTC
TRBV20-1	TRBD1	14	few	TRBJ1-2	CSAIGGTASYGYTF	TGCAGTGCCATAGGAGGGACAGCGAGCTATGGCTACACCTTC